This T cell receptor beta chain was documented in a study of blood T cells in healthy people across ages. Study observations and caveats: While age rose, TCR beta diversity per million T cells dropped in a roughly linear way. Not knowing donor CMV status may have confounded expanded clonotype changes. When set beside aged donors, long-lived donors presented more naive CD4+ cells and higher diversity.

Points on this clonotype: The antigen remains undetermined. Possible read error: a much larger clone is one base away.

Primed by a sample-barcoded 5' primer and a J-beta primer mix, a second PCR proceeded for roughly 6 to 12 cycles. In TCRdb, the 5' RACE reads were re-called with MiXCR into one record per CDR3 protein. The repertoire holds 1,800,000 or so distinct CDR3 sequences, with around 42% as singletons. Sample: blood. This sequence was found in a human donor in good health.

In DNA form, the CDR3 reads TGTGCCGGCAGTACGGACAGGGCCAAAAACATTCAGTACTTC. It is translated as CAGSTDRAKNIQYF. The J gene is TRBJ2-4, the V gene TRBV6-6; 7 bases line up with TRBD1. Germline V gene data show CDR1 as MNHNY and CDR2 as SVGAGI (reference sequence). There are 14 residues in the CDR3.